A selection of T cell receptor beta chains follows, all from one sample in a study of sequential checkpoint blockade in melanoma. Data came from immunoSEQ multiplex PCR; TCRdb stores just in-frame clones and leaves some out. The sample has 10,000 to 15,000 clones; around 20% are singletons. This specimen consisted of tumor tissue (inferred from file names), obtained from a patient given nivolumab and ipilimumab in sequence. Receptors originate from a human donor with melanoma. Each CDR3 is given with its conserved first and last residue.

J	V	length	CDR3
TRBJ1-5	TRBV9	15	CASSVGSYSNQPQHF
TRBJ2-2	TRBV6-8	14	CASSYGQFTGELFF
TRBJ2-5	TRBV6-8	13	CATPKPRRETQYF
TRBJ2-6	TRBV11-3	16	CASRISGGAGANVLTF
TRBJ2-1	TRBV11-3	15	CASSLGVGSRGEQFF
TRBJ1-4	TRBV11-3	15	CASSLTRAGYEKLFF
TRBJ1-2	TRBV11-3	15	CASSLNFREYDGYTF
TRBJ2-1	TRBV4-1	16	CASSQVGSGGYNEQFF
TRBJ2-7	TRBV29-1	12	CSVEETGRVQHF
TRBJ2-5	TRBV5-1	14	CASSLGPRPETQYF
TRBJ1-1	TRBV9	15	CASSVVPGGPTEAFF
TRBJ1-5	TRBV11-3	15	CASSQAQGAGQPQHF
TRBJ1-4	TRBV4-1	15	CASSQDPTGDEKLFF
TRBJ2-7	TRBV14	14	CASSQIGIFYEQYF
TRBJ2-7	TRBV5-1	14	CASSLTGVFDEQYF
TRBJ1-4	TRBV6-8	17	CASSRDPGWATNEKLFF
TRBJ1-2	TRBV19	16	CASSIVLRDRLFGYTF
TRBJ2-1	TRBV14	12	CASSRGYNEQFF